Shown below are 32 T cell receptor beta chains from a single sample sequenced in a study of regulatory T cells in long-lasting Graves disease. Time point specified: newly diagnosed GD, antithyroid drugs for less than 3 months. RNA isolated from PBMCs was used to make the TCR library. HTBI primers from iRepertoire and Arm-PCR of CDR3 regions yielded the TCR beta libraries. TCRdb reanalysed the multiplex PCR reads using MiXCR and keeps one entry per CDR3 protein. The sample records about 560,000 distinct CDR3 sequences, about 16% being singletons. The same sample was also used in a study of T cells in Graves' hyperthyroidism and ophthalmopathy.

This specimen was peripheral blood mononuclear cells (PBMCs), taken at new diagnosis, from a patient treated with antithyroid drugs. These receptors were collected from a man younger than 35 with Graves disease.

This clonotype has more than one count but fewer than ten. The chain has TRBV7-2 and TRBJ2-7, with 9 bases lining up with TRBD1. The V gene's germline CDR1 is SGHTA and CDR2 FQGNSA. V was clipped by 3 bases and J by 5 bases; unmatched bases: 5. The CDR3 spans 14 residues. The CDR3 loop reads CASSFLDRGDEQYF. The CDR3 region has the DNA TGTGCCAGCAGCTTCCTGGACAGGGGTGACGAGCAGTACTTC.

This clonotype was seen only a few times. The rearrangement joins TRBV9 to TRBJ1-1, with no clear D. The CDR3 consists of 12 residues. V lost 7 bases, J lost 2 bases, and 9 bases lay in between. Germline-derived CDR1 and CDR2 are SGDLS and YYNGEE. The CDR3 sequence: CASGSTNTEAFF. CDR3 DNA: TGTGCCAGCGGATCGACTAACACTGAAGCTTTCTTT.

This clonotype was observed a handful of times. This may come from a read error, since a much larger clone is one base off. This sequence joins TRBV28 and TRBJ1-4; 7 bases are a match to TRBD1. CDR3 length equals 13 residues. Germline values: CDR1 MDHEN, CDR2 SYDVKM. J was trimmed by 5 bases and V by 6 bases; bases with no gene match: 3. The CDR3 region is CASRGQSNEKLFF. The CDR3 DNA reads TGTGCCAGCAGGGGACAGTCGAATGAAAAACTGTTTTTT.

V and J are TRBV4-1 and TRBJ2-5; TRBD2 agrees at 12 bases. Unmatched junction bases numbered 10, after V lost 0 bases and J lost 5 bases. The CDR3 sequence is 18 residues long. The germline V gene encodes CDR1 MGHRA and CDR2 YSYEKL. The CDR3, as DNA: TGCGCCAGCAGCCAAGAGGGGGGACTAGCGGGTTCAGCCGAGACCCAGTACTTC. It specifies CASSQEGGLAGSAETQYF.

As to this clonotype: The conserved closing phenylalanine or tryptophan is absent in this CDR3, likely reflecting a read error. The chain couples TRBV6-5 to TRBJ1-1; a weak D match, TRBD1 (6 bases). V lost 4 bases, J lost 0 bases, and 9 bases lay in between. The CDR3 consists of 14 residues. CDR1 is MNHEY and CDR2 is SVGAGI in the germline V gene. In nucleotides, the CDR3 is TGTGCCAGCAGTTGGGGACACCTGAACACTGAAGCTTTCCTT. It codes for CASSWGHLNTEAFL.

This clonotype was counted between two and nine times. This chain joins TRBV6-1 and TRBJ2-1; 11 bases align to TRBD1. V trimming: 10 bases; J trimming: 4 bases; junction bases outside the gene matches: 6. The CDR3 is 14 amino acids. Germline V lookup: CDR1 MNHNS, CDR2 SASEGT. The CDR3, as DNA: TGTGCCACCACGCGGGACAGGGGGTACAATGAGCAGTTCTTC. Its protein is CATTRDRGYNEQFF.

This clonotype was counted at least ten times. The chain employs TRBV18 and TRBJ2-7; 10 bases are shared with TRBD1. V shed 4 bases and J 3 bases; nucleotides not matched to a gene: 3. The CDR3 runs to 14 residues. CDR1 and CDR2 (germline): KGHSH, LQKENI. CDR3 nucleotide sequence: TGTGCCAGCTCACGGGACAGGGGAGTCTACGAGCAGTACTTC. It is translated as CASSRDRGVYEQYF.

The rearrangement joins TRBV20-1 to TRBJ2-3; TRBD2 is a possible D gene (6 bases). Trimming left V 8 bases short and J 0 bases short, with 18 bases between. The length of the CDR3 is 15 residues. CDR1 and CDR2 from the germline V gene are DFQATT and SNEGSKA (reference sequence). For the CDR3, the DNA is TGCAGTCCCACGATGGGGGGAACTAGCACAGATACGCAGTATTTT. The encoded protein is CSPTMGGTSTDTQYF.

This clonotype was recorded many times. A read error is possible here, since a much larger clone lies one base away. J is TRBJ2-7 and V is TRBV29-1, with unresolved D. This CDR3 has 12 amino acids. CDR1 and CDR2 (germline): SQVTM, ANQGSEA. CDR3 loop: CSVRRLGYEQCF. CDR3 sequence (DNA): TGCAGCGTGAGACGACTGGGGTACGAGCAGTGCTTC.

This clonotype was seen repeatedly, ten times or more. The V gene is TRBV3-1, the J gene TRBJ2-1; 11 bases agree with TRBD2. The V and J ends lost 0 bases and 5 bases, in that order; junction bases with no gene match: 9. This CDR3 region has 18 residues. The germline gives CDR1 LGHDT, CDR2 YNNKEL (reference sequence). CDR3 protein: CASSQDLPLAGGHNEQFF. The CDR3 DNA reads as TGTGCCAGCAGCCAAGATCTCCCCCTAGCGGGAGGACACAATGAGCAGTTCTTC.

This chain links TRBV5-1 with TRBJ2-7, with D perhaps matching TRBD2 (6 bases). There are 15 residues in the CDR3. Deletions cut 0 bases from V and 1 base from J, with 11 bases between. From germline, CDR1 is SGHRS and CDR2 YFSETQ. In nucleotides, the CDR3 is TGCGCCAGCAGCTTGGGGCCCGGGGGATCCTACGAGCAGTACTTC. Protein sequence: CASSLGPGGSYEQYF.

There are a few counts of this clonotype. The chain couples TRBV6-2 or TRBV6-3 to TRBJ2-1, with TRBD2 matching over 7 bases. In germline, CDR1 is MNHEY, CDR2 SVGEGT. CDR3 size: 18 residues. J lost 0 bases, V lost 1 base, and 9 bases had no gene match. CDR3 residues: CASSYYTVGRSSYNEQFF. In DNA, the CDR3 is TGTGCCAGCAGTTACTACACCGTCGGGAGGAGCTCCTACAATGAGCAGTTCTTC.

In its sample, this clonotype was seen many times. For the CDR3, the DNA is TGTGCCAGCAGTCCCCGACGGATAAGCTCTGGAAACACCATATATTTT. It encodes CASSPRRISSGNTIYF. V usage is TRBV12-3 or TRBV12-4 and J usage is TRBJ1-3; D is undetermined. The CDR3 consists of 16 residues. Trimming stripped 5 bases from V and 0 bases from J, with 14 bases between.

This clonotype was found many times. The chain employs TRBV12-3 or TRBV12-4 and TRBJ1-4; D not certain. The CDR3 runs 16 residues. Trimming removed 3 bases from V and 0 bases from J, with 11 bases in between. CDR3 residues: CASSFFPPATNEKLFF. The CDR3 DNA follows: TGTGCCAGCAGTTTTTTCCCCCCGGCAACTAATGAAAAACTGTTTTTT.

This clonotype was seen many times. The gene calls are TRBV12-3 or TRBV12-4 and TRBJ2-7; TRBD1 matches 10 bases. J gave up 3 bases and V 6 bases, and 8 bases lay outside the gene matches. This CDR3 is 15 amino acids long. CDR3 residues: CASRAGTGDYYEQYF. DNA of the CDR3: TGTGCCAGCAGGGCCGGGACAGGGGATTACTACGAGCAGTACTTC.

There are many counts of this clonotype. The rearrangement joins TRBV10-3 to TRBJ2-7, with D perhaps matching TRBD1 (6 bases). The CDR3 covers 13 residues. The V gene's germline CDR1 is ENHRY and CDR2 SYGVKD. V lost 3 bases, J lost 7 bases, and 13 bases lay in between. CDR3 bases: TGTGCCATCAGTGACGGGACACGGCGAGAGCAGTACTTC. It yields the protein CAISDGTRREQYF.

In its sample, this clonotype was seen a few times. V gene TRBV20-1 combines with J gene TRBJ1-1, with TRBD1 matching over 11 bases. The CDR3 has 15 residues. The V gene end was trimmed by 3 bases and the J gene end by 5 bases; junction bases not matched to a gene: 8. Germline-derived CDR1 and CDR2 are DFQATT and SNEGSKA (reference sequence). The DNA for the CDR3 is TGCAGTGCTAGCTCCACGGACAGGGGGCTTACTGAAGCTTTCTTT. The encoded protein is CSASSTDRGLTEAFF.

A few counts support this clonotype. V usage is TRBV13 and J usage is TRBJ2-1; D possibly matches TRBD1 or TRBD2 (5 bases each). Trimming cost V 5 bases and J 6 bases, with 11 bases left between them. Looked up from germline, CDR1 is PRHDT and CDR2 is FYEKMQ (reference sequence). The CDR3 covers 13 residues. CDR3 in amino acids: CASSDGAPNEQFF. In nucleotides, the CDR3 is TGTGCCAGCAGCGACGGGGCCCCCAATGAGCAGTTCTTC. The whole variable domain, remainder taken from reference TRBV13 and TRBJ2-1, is AAGVIQSPRHLIKEKRETATLKCYPIPRHDTVYWYQQGPGQDPQFLISFYEKMQSDKGSIPDRFSAQQFSDYHSELNMSSLELGDSALYFCASSDGAPNEQFFGPGTRLTVL.

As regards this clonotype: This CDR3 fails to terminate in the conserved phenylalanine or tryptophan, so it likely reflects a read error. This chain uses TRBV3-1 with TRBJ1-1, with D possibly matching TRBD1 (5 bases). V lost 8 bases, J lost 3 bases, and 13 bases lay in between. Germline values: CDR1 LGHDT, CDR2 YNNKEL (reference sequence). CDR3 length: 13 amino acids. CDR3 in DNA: TGTGCCAGCTCCCCACGAGGGGACACTGAAGCTTTCTAT. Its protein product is CASSPRGDTEAFY.

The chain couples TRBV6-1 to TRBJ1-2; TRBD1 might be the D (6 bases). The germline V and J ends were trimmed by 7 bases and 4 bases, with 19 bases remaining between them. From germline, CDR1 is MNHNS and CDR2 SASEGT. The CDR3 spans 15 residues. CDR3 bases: TGTGCCAGCAATGCAAGGGGGGGCGCGGGCTATGGCTACACCTTC. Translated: CASNARGGAGYGYTF.

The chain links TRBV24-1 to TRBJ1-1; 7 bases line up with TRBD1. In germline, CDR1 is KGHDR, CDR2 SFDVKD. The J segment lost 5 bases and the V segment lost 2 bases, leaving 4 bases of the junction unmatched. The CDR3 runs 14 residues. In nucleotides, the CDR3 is TGTGCCACCAGTGATTACAGGGGTGGGACTGAAGCTTTCTTT. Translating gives CATSDYRGGTEAFF.

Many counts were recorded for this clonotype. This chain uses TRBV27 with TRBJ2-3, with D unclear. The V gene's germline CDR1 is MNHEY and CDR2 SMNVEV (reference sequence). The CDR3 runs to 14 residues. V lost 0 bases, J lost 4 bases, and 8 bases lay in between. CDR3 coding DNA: TGTGCCAGCAGTTTATCTCAAGGCCCAGATACGCAGTATTTT. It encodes CASSLSQGPDTQYF.

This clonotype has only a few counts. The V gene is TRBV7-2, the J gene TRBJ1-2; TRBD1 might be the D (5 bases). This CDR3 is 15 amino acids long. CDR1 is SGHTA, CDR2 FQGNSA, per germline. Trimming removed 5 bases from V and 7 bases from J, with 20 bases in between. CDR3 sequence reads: CASSPRTGDGGGYTF. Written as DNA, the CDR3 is TGTGCCAGCAGCCCACGGACCGGCGACGGGGGTGGCTACACCTTC.

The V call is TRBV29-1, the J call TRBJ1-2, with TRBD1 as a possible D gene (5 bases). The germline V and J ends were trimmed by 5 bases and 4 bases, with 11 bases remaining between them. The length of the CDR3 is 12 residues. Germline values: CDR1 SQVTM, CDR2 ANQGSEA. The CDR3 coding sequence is TGCAGCGTTCCCAGGGTGGGCTATGGCTACACCTTC. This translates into CSVPRVGYGYTF.

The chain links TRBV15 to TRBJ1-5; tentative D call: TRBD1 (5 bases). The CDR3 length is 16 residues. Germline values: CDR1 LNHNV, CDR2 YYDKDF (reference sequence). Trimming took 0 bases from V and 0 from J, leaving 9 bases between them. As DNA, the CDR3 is TGTGCCACCAGCAGAGATCTAGACAGTAGCAATCAGCCCCAGCATTTT. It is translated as CATSRDLDSSNQPQHF.

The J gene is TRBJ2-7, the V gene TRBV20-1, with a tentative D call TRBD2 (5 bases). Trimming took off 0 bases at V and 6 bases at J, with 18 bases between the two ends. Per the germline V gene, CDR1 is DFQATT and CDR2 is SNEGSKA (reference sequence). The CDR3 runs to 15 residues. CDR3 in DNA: TGCAGTGCTAGAGATATGACATTAGGAGGCGGCGAGCAGTACTTC. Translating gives CSARDMTLGGGEQYF.

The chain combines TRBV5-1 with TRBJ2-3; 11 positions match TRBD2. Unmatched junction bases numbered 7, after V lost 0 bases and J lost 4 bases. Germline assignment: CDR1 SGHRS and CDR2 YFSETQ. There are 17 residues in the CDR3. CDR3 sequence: CASSLDGLAGHADTQYF. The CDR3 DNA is TGCGCCAGCAGCTTGGACGGACTAGCGGGTCATGCAGATACGCAGTATTTT.

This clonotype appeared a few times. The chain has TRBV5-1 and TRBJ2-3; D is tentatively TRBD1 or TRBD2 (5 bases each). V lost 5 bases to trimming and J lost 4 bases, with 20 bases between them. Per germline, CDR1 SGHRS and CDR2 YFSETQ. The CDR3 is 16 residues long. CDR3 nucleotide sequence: TGCGCCAGCAGGGGGGTGTTGGAGCTCGGAGCAGATACGCAGTATTTT. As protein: CASRGVLELGADTQYF. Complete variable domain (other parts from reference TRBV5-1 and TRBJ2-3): KAGVTQTPRYLIKTRGQQVTLSCSPISGHRSVSWYQQTPGQGLQFLFEYFSETQRNKGNFPGRFSGRQFSNSRSEMNVSTLELGDSALYLCASRGVLELGADTQYFGPGTRLTVL.

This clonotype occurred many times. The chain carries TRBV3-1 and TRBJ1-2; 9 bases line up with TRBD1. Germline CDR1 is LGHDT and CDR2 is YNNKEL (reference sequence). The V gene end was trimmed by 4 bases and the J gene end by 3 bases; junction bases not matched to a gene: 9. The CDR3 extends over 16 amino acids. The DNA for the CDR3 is TGTGCCAGCAGCCCATGGGACAGGGACATGGACTATGGCTACACCTTC. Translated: CASSPWDRDMDYGYTF. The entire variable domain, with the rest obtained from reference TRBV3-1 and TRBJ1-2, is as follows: DTAVSQTPKYLVTQMGNDKSIKCEQNLGHDTMYWYKQDSKKFLKIMFSYNNKELIINETVPNRFSPKSPDKAHLNLHINSLELGDSAVYFCASSPWDRDMDYGYTFGSGTRLTVV.

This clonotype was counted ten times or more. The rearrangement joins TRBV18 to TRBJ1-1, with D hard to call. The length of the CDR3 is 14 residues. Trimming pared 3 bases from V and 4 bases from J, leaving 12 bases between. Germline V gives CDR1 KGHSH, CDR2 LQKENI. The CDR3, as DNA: TGTGCCAGCTCACCCAACAGCCCGGGCACTGAAGCTTTCTTT. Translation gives CASSPNSPGTEAFF.

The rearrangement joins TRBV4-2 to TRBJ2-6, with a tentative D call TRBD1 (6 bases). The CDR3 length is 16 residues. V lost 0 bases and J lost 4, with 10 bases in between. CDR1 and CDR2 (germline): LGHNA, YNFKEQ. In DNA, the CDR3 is TGTGCCAGCAGCCAAGAGGCGCAGGGGGGGGCCAACGTCCTGACTTTC. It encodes CASSQEAQGGANVLTF.

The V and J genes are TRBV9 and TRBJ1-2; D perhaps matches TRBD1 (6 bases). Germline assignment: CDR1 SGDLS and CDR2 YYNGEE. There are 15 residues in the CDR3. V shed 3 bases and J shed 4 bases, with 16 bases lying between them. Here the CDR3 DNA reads TGTGCCAGCAGCGCTACCGGGACACCCACCTATGGCTACACCTTC. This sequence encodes CASSATGTPTYGYTF.